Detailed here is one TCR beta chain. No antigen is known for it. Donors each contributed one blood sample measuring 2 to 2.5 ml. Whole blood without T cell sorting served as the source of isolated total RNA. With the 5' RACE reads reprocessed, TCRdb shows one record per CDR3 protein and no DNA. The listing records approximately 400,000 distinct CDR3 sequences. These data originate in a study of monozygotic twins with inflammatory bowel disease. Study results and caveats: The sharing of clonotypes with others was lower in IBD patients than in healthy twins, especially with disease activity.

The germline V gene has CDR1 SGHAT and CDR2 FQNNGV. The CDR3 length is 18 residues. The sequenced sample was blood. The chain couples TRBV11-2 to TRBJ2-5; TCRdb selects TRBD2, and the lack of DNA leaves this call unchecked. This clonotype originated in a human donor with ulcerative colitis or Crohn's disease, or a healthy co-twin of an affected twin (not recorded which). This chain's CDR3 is CASSLWTSGGLEKETQYF.